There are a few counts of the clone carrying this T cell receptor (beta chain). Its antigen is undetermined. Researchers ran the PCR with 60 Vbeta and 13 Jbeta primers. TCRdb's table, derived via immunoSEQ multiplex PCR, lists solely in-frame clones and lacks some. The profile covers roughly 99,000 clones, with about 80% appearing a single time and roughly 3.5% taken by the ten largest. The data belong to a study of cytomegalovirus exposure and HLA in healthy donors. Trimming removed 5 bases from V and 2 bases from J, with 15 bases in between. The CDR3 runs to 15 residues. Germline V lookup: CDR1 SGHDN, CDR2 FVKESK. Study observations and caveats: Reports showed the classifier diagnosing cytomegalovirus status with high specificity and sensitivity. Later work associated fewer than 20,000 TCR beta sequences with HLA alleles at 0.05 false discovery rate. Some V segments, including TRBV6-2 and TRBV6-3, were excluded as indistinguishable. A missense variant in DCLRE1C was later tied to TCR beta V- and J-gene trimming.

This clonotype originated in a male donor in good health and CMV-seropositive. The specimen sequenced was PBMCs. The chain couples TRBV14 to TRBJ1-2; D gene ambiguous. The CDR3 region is CASSFMGGWNYGYTF. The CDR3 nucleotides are TGTGCCAGCAGCTTCATGGGAGGGTGGAACTATGGCTACACCTTC.